Below are 29 T cell receptor beta chains sequenced from a single sample in a study of blood T cell repertoires in COVID-19. The protocol was immunoSEQ multiplex PCR, while the TCRdb copy is restricted to in-frame clones and leaves out a portion. The sample lists roughly 72,000 clones; around nine tenths were seen once. The sequenced sample consisted of peripheral blood. These receptors originate from a human donor in a cohort sampled during active COVID-19.

V and J are TRBV11-2 and TRBJ2-7; 7 nucleotides match TRBD2. Germline CDR1 SGHAT, CDR2 FQNNGV. V gave up 1 base and J gave up 2 bases; unmatched junction bases: 5. CDR3 length equals 15 residues. The CDR3 loop is CASSLGLADTYEQYF. CDR3 nucleotides: TGTGCCAGCAGCTTAGGACTAGCCGATACCTACGAGCAGTACTTC. Combining the CDR3 with reference TRBV11-2 and TRBJ2-7 gives the whole variable domain EAGVAQSPRYKIIEKRQSVAFWCNPISGHATLYWYQQILGQGPKLLIQFQNNGVVDDSQLPKDRFSAERLKGVDSTLKIQPAKLEDSAVYLCASSLGLADTYEQYFGPGTRLTVT.

This clone was observed a single time. The chain has TRBV2 and TRBJ2-7; 10 positions match TRBD1. J was trimmed by 6 bases and V by 0 bases; bases with no gene match: 11. Germline V gives CDR1 SNHLY, CDR2 FYNNEI. There are 17 residues in the CDR3. The CDR3 DNA sequence: TGTGCCAGCAGTGAAGCGCTTCTGGGACAGGGGATGCCCGAGCAGTACTTC. It encodes CASSEALLGQGMPEQYF.

The chain joins TRBV30 to TRBJ2-7; 7 bases align to TRBD1. CDR3 length: 13 amino acids. Germline V gene lookup returns CDR1 GTSNPN and CDR2 SVGIG (reference sequence). The V segment lost 5 bases and the J segment 2 bases; nucleotides outside the gene matches: 6. CDR3 DNA sequence: TGTGCCTGGCTGGGACAGTCCCCCTACGAGCAGTACTTC. Residues: CAWLGQSPYEQYF.

This chain connects TRBV19 to TRBJ1-5, with TRBD1 identical over 7 bases. CDR1 is LNHDA and CDR2 is SQIVND in the germline V gene (reference sequence). This CDR3 has 15 amino acids. V shed 5 bases and J 0 bases; nucleotides not matched to a gene: 4. The chain's CDR3 is CASSSTGRSNQPQHF. The DNA of the CDR3 is TGTGCCAGTAGTTCGACAGGGCGTAGCAATCAGCCCCAGCATTTT.

This sequence joins TRBV12-3 or TRBV12-4 and TRBJ2-1, with D unresolved. Trimming stripped 3 bases from V and 6 bases from J, with 6 bases between. The CDR3 has 12 residues. The CDR3 protein is CASSFNSNEQFF. CDR3 DNA: TGTGCCAGCAGTTTTAATTCCAATGAGCAGTTCTTC.

CDR3 loop: CASSWGTSGAQETQYF. The DNA of the CDR3 is TGTGCCAGCAGCTGGGGGACTAGCGGGGCCCAAGAGACCCAGTACTTC. The rearrangement joins TRBV7-9 to TRBJ2-5; TRBD2 matches at 13 bases. This CDR3 spans 16 amino acids. V lost 4 bases to trimming and J lost 1 base; unmatched junction nucleotides: 3. Germline V gives CDR1 SEHNR, CDR2 FQNEAQ (reference sequence).

The genes are TRBV28 and TRBJ2-6; 11 bases are a match to TRBD2. V was pared by 8 bases and J by 0 bases, with 3 bases of the junction left unmatched. The CDR3 runs to 16 residues. CDR1 and CDR2 (germline): MDHEN, SYDVKM. For the CDR3, the DNA is TGTGCCAGCGGAACTAGCGGGGGCTCTGGGGCCAACGTCCTGACTTTC. Protein product: CASGTSGGSGANVLTF.

This chain uses TRBV28 with TRBJ2-7, with D perhaps matching TRBD2 (6 bases). Germline CDR1 and CDR2: MDHEN and SYDVKM. Trimming took off 5 bases at V and 0 bases at J, with 26 bases between the two ends. The CDR3 is 19 amino acids. The CDR3 sequence is CASSPLGRAGTRSSYEQYF. The CDR3 coding sequence is TGTGCCAGCAGTCCCCTCGGGAGAGCGGGTACGAGGAGCTCCTACGAGCAGTACTTC.

This chain links TRBV5-1 with TRBJ1-1; tentative D call: TRBD1 (5 bases). The CDR3 runs 14 residues. Trimming left V 3 bases short and J 3 bases short, with 12 bases between. The germline CDR1 and CDR2 sequences are SGHRS and YFSETQ. This CDR3 is CASSSTRADTEAFF. Here the CDR3 DNA reads TGCGCCAGCAGCTCGACCAGGGCGGACACTGAAGCTTTCTTT.

The chain is built from TRBV10-2 and TRBJ1-5; D call uncertain. Germline CDR1 is WSHSY and CDR2 is SAAADI. This CDR3 comprises 13 residues. The V and J ends lost 6 bases and 7 bases respectively, with 13 bases between them. DNA of the CDR3: TGCGCCAGCAGAGATGGTTCAGGCCAGCCCCAGCATTTT. Its protein is CASRDGSGQPQHF.

J is TRBJ2-1 and V is TRBV5-5; 8 bases align to TRBD2. The CDR3 covers 18 residues. Germline CDR1 and CDR2: SGHKS and YYEKEE (reference sequence). The junction had 8 bases not matched to a gene; V was cut back by 0 bases and J by 0 bases. The CDR3 DNA sequence: TGTGCCAGCAGCTTGGTTGAGGTAGCGGGGTTCTCCTACAATGAGCAGTTCTTC. It codes for CASSLVEVAGFSYNEQFF.

The V call is TRBV5-1, the J call TRBJ2-2; TRBD2 matches 10 bases. This CDR3 region has 16 residues. CDR1 SGHRS and CDR2 YFSETQ come from the germline V gene. V trimming: 3 bases; J trimming: 2 bases; junction bases outside the gene matches: 4. CDR3 amino acids: CASSYGLAANTGELFF. Written as DNA, the CDR3 is TGCGCCAGCAGCTACGGACTAGCGGCTAACACCGGGGAGCTGTTTTTT.

The chain couples TRBV6-5 to TRBJ2-7; D gene unclear. This CDR3 region has 16 residues. Deletions cut 1 base from V and 0 bases from J, with 13 bases between. CDR1 is MNHEY, CDR2 SVGAGI, per germline. CDR3 bases: TGTGCCAGCAGTTACTACGGGTCTGCGAGCTCCTACGAGCAGTACTTC. Translation: CASSYYGSASSYEQYF.

The chain has TRBV12-3 or TRBV12-4 and TRBJ1-2; D gene uncertain. Between the trimmed V and J ends, which lost 5 bases and 4 bases, there was a span of 8 bases. The CDR3 is 12 residues long. DNA for the CDR3: TGTGCCAGCAGTCGGTCCGGCTATGGCTACACCTTC. As protein: CASSRSGYGYTF.

The V and J genes are TRBV6-6 and TRBJ1-6; 7 nucleotides match TRBD1. The J segment lost 4 bases and the V segment lost 6 bases, leaving 9 bases of the junction unmatched. This CDR3 region has 16 residues. Germline-derived CDR1 and CDR2 are MNHNY and SVGAGI (reference sequence). The CDR3 DNA is TGTGCCAGCAGAGCAACCCAGGGGGATTATAATTCACCCCTCCACTTT. This translates into CASRATQGDYNSPLHF.

The rearrangement links TRBV7-7 to TRBJ2-5; tentatively, D is TRBD1 (5 bases). CDR1 is SSHAT and CDR2 is FNYEAQ in the germline V gene (reference sequence). This CDR3 spans 13 amino acids. V lost 5 bases to trimming and J lost 5 bases, with 12 bases between them. CDR3 amino acids: CASSPGYGETQYF. CDR3 in DNA: TGTGCCAGCAGCCCAGGGTATGGCGAGACCCAGTACTTC.

CDR3 sequence: CASTNHQVGYGYTF. The CDR3 DNA reads TGTGCCAGCACCAACCATCAGGTTGGCTATGGCTACACCTTC. V is TRBV6-5 and J is TRBJ1-2; no clear D. The CDR3 is 14 amino acids. V was shortened by 7 bases and J by 4 bases, with 16 bases between the two germline ends. The germline CDR1 and CDR2 sequences are MNHEY and SVGAGI.

This chain uses TRBV7-2 with TRBJ1-2, with 8 bases aligning to TRBD1. The CDR3 is 18 residues long. Germline V gene sequence: CDR1 SGHTA, CDR2 FQGNSA. With 4 bases clipped from V and 0 bases from J, the junction kept 13 bases outside the gene matches. The chain's CDR3 is CASSSQIGQGTTNYGYTF. In DNA form, the CDR3 reads TGTGCCAGCAGCTCTCAAATCGGACAGGGAACTACTAACTATGGCTACACCTTC. Supplemented by reference TRBV7-2 and TRBJ1-2, the full variable domain reads GAGVSQSPSNKVTEKGKDVELRCDPISGHTALYWYRQSLGQGLEFLIYFQGNSAPDKSGLPSDRFSAERTGGSVSTLTIQRTQQEDSAVYLCASSSQIGQGTTNYGYTFGSGTRLTVV.

This chain joins TRBV5-1 and TRBJ2-5; 11 bases map to TRBD1. The trim removed 4 bases at V and 4 bases at J, leaving 12 bases unmatched. CDR3 length equals 17 residues. CDR1 is SGHRS, CDR2 YFSETQ, per germline. Here the CDR3 DNA reads TGCGCCAGCAGCCCAGGGACAGGGGGGACGTTGGTAGAGACCCAGTACTTC. Encoded protein: CASSPGTGGTLVETQYF.

The chain employs TRBV7-9 and TRBJ1-1; D is unresolved. Trimming pared 5 bases from V and 5 bases from J, leaving 9 bases between. Germline assignment: CDR1 SEHNR and CDR2 FQNEAQ (reference sequence). This CDR3 comprises 12 residues. In DNA, the CDR3 is TGTGCCAGCAGCCCGCTACGGACTGAAGCTTTCTTT. Amino acids: CASSPLRTEAFF.

This chain joins TRBV7-9 and TRBJ1-2; possibly TRBD1 for D (6 bases). This CDR3 has 15 amino acids. With 5 bases removed from V and 1 base from J, the gap between germline ends came to 14 bases. CDR1 is SEHNR, CDR2 FQNEAQ, per germline (reference sequence). The CDR3 DNA reads as TGTGCCAGCAGCCCCGATCAGGGGTTTAACTATGGCTACACCTTC. It codes for CASSPDQGFNYGYTF.

The chain recombines TRBV21-1 with TRBJ2-4; the table's D call, TRBD2, has no DNA check behind it. TRBV21-1 is designated a pseudogene. The CDR3 runs 13 residues. The CDR3 DNA is TGTGCCACTCAGGGAGGGGGATGGAACATTCAGTACTTC. Amino acid sequence: CATQGGGWNIQYF.

The V call is TRBV19, the J call TRBJ1-2, with 7 bases matching TRBD1. V was clipped by 4 bases and J by 2 bases; unmatched bases: 4. The germline gives CDR1 LNHDA, CDR2 SQIVND (reference sequence). The CDR3 runs to 14 residues. CDR3: CASSRPGQNYGYTF. The DNA for the CDR3 is TGTGCCAGTAGTAGACCGGGACAGAACTATGGCTACACCTTC.

This chain links TRBV7-3 with TRBJ2-7; TRBD2 agrees at 8 bases. This CDR3 has 17 residues. Germline V gene data show CDR1 as SGHTA and CDR2 as FQGTGA. The V segment lost 1 base and the J segment 0 bases; nucleotides outside the gene matches: 8. CDR3 DNA sequence: TGTGCCAGCAGCTTAAAACCCCGGCTAGCGGGCTCCTACGAGCAGTACTTC. Translating gives CASSLKPRLAGSYEQYF. The full variable domain, with the rest looked up from reference TRBV7-3 and TRBJ2-7, is GAGVSQTPSNKVTEKGKYVELRCDPISGHTALYWYRQSLGQGPEFLIYFQGTGAADDSGLPNDRFFAVRPEGSVSTLKIQRTERGDSAVYLCASSLKPRLAGSYEQYFGPGTRLTVT.

Concerning this clone: The CDR3 does not close with the conserved phenylalanine or tryptophan, likely indicating a read error. The limits of the CDR3 on the DNA are not certain, so only TCRdb's listed CDR3 is given. This chain uses TRBV7-7 with TRBJ1-1. The CDR3 sequence runs 13 residues, both termini included. The germline V gene has CDR1 SSHAT and CDR2 FNYEAQ (reference sequence). CDR3 amino acids: CASSLAEGLDLGL.

The chain is built from TRBV2 and TRBJ1-2, with 9 positions matching TRBD1. Germline CDR1 SNHLY, CDR2 FYNNEI. Unmatched junction bases numbered 10, after V lost 6 bases and J lost 8 bases. This CDR3 spans 14 amino acids. CDR3 sequence: CASSPRTGGRGYTF. The CDR3 coding sequence is TGTGCCAGCAGCCCACGAACAGGGGGCCGGGGCTACACCTTC.

The chain employs TRBV2 and TRBJ1-6, with D uncertain. Trimming took off 2 bases at V and 2 bases at J, with 10 bases between the two ends. CDR3 length equals 16 residues. Germline CDR1 reads SNHLY; CDR2 reads FYNNEI. The CDR3 DNA reads TGTGCCAGCAGTGAAAGTGATACGGCCTATAATTCACCCCTCCACTTT. Translation: CASSESDTAYNSPLHF.

This chain joins TRBV10-1 and TRBJ2-3; a weak D match, TRBD2 (6 bases). Germline V gene sequence: CDR1 WNHNN, CDR2 SYGVQD (reference sequence). The CDR3 runs 14 residues. The V end lost 7 bases, the J end lost 2 bases, and 13 bases lay between the germline ends. DNA of the CDR3: TGCGCCAGCAAAGGCGGGATCGACACAGATACGCAGTATTTT. Amino acids: CASKGGIDTDTQYF.

This rearrangement joins TRBV7-2 to TRBJ1-2; 7 bases agree with TRBD1. The CDR3 is made up of 15 amino acids. J was trimmed by 7 bases and V by 2 bases; bases with no gene match: 10. Germline V gene sequence: CDR1 SGHTA, CDR2 FQGNSA. The CDR3 loop reads CASSLLATGLSGYTF. The CDR3 coding sequence is TGTGCCAGCAGCTTACTCGCGACAGGGTTAAGTGGCTACACCTTC.